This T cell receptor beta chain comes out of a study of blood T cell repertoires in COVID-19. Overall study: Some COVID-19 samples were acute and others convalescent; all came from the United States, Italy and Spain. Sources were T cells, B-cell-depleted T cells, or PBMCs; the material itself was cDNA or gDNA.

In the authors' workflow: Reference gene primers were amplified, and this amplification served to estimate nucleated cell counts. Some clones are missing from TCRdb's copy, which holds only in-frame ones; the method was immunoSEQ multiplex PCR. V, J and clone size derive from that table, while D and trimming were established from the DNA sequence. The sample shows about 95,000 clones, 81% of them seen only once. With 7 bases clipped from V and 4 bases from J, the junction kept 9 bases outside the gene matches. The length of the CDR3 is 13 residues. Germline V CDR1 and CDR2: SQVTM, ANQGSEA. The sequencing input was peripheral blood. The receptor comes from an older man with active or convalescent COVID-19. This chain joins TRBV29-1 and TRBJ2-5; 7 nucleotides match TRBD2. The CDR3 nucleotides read TGCAGCGCCTCTCCTGGGGGGGGAGAGACCCAGTACTTC. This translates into CSASPGGGETQYF. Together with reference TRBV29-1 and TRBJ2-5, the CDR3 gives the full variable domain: SAVISQKPSRDICQRGTSLTIQCQVDSQVTMMFWYRQQPGQSLTLIATANQGSEATYESGFVIDKFPISRPNLTFSTLTVSNMSPEDSSIYLCSASPGGGETQYFGPGTRLLVL.